This T cell receptor beta chain was observed in a study of blood T cell repertoires in COVID-19. Per the study methods: Reference gene primer amplification in the assay estimated nucleated cell counts. Clones were read by immunoSEQ multiplex PCR, and TCRdb kept only the in-frame ones, dropping some. For V, J and clone size, that table is used; D and trimming come from the DNA. Among 55,000 to 75,000 clones listed, approximately 90% were seen once. The CDR3 extends over 17 amino acids. The V segment lost 6 bases and the J segment 0 bases; nucleotides outside the gene matches: 9. The germline CDR1 and CDR2 sequences are LNHDA and SQIVND (reference sequence).

Material: peripheral blood. The source of this sequence is a man between 45 and 60 years old with active COVID-19. The rearrangement links TRBV19 to TRBJ2-7; TRBD2 aligns across 12 bases. CDR3 DNA sequence: TGTGCCAGTAGCCCCCGACTAGCGGGAGAGATCTCCTACGAGCAGTACTTC. Its translation: CASSPRLAGEISYEQYF.